A selection of T cell receptor beta chains follows, all from one sample in a study of shared clonotypes between healthy human individuals. Using immunoSEQ multiplex PCR, the repertoire was profiled, and TCRdb retains in-frame clones only, with some absent. The data contain about 560,000 clones, 70% to 80% of them singletons. Sample: PBMCs. The receptors derive from a woman aged 40 to 49 in good health. Some clones in this sample may be carry-over from other donors' samples. Each CDR3 is given with its conserved first and last residue. Each record gives: clone size, V gene, J gene, D gene, CDR3 DNA, CDR3 protein. D genes are given only for firm matches. A row's size may be missing; if present it is once, few, many or a size class.

abundance: few; v_gene: TRBV27; j_gene: TRBJ2-7; d_gene: .; CDR3nt: TGTGCCAGCGGCCCCTACGAGCAGTACTTC; CDR3aa: CASGPYEQYF
abundance: .; v_gene: TRBV27; j_gene: TRBJ1-1; d_gene: .; CDR3nt: TGTGCCAGCAGCCCTATTAAAATGGGTGGTGGCTTTGGAGACACTGAAGCTTTCTTT; CDR3aa: CASSPIKMGGGFGDTEAFF
abundance: .; v_gene: TRBV19; j_gene: TRBJ2-7; d_gene: TRBD1; CDR3nt: TGTGCCAGTAGTATGGGACAGGGGGTAGGCGAGCAGTACTTC; CDR3aa: CASSMGQGVGEQYF
abundance: .; v_gene: TRBV29-1; j_gene: TRBJ2-3; d_gene: TRBD2; CDR3nt: TGCAGCATCATAGAGAGCGGGACGACCCTTAGCACAGATACGCAGTATTTT; CDR3aa: CSIIESGTTLSTDTQYF
abundance: once; v_gene: TRBV28; j_gene: TRBJ2-5; d_gene: TRBD2; CDR3nt: TGTGCCAGCAGTCCAGCGGGGGGGCAAGAGACCCAGTACTTC; CDR3aa: CASSPAGGQETQYF
abundance: many; v_gene: TRBV11-2; j_gene: TRBJ2-3; d_gene: TRBD1; CDR3nt: TGTGCCAGCAGGTTCGGGACAGGGGCGGCAGATACGCAGTATTTT; CDR3aa: CASRFGTGAADTQYF
abundance: .; v_gene: TRBV6-1; j_gene: TRBJ2-3; d_gene: .; CDR3nt: TGTGCCAGCATTCTAACGACTATCAGCACAGATACGCAGTATTTT; CDR3aa: CASILTTISTDTQYF
abundance: .; v_gene: TRBV28; j_gene: TRBJ1-1; d_gene: .; CDR3nt: TGTGCCAGCAGTTTACTTCTCAAGAACACTGAAGCTTTCTTT; CDR3aa: CASSLLLKNTEAFF
abundance: .; v_gene: TRBV7-8; j_gene: TRBJ2-1; d_gene: .; CDR3nt: TGTGCCAGCACCCCAGTCAGGGTTCTGAGCTCCTACAATGAGCAGTTCTTC; CDR3aa: CASTPVRVLSSYNEQFF
abundance: .; v_gene: TRBV5-1; j_gene: TRBJ2-1; d_gene: .; CDR3nt: TGCGCCAGCAGCTCCGGAACCTCCTACAATGAGCAGTTCTTC; CDR3aa: CASSSGTSYNEQFF
abundance: .; v_gene: TRBV18; j_gene: TRBJ2-3; d_gene: .; CDR3nt: TGTGCCAGCTCACCTGGGACCGCGGAGACGCAGTATTTT; CDR3aa: CASSPGTAETQYF
abundance: .; v_gene: TRBV11-2; j_gene: TRBJ1-2; d_gene: .; CDR3nt: TGTGCCAGCAGCTTAGGTGGCGACTATGGCTACACCTTC; CDR3aa: CASSLGGDYGYTF
abundance: .; v_gene: TRBV11-1; j_gene: TRBJ2-1; d_gene: .; CDR3nt: TGTGCCAGCAGCTTAGTGCGGACTCGGGGTGAGCAGTTCTTC; CDR3aa: CASSLVRTRGEQFF
abundance: .; v_gene: TRBV2; j_gene: TRBJ2-3; d_gene: .; CDR3nt: TGTGCCAGCAGTGAAATCACGGGCGATACGCAGTATTTT; CDR3aa: CASSEITGDTQYF
abundance: .; v_gene: TRBV5-1; j_gene: TRBJ1-1; d_gene: .; CDR3nt: TGCGCCAGCAGCTTGGCCGGGGGGCTAAACACTGAAGCTTTCTTT; CDR3aa: CASSLAGGLNTEAFF
abundance: few; v_gene: TRBV13; j_gene: TRBJ2-7; d_gene: TRBD2; CDR3nt: TGTGCCAGCAGCTTAGCAGGGACTAGCGGGTACAACGAGCAGTACTTC; CDR3aa: CASSLAGTSGYNEQYF
abundance: .; v_gene: TRBV21-1; j_gene: TRBJ1-5; d_gene: .; CDR3nt: TGTGCCAGCACCCCCACCGACAGGGAATGGAATCAGCCCCAGCATTTT; CDR3aa: CASTPTDREWNQPQHF
abundance: .; v_gene: TRBV7-8; j_gene: TRBJ2-3; d_gene: TRBD2; CDR3nt: TGTGCCAGCACCGTCGGGACTACCACAGATACGCAGTATTTT; CDR3aa: CASTVGTTTDTQYF
abundance: .; v_gene: TRBV7-7; j_gene: TRBJ2-2; d_gene: TRBD1; CDR3nt: TGTGCCAGCTCCGGGACAGGGGTCGGTCTCACCGGGGAGCTGTTTTTT; CDR3aa: CASSGTGVGLTGELFF
abundance: .; v_gene: TRBV11-3; j_gene: TRBJ2-3; d_gene: TRBD2; CDR3nt: TGTGCCAGCAGCCCTTCGGGGGGGGTTTATACGCAGTATTTT; CDR3aa: CASSPSGGVYTQYF
abundance: .; v_gene: TRBV27; j_gene: TRBJ2-7; d_gene: TRBD1; CDR3nt: TGTGCCAGCAGTCGCAGGACAGGGTCCTACGAGCAGTACTTC; CDR3aa: CASSRRTGSYEQYF
abundance: .; v_gene: TRBV4-2; j_gene: TRBJ2-5; d_gene: .; CDR3nt: TGTGCCAGCAGCCAAGACACAGGGGAGACCCAGTACTTC; CDR3aa: CASSQDTGETQYF
abundance: .; v_gene: TRBV7-7; j_gene: TRBJ2-2; d_gene: .; CDR3nt: TGTGCCAGCAGCTTAAGCGGCGCCGGGGAGCTGTTTTTT; CDR3aa: CASSLSGAGELFF
abundance: few; v_gene: TRBV21-1; j_gene: TRBJ2-7; d_gene: .; CDR3nt: TGTGCCAGCAGCAAAGTTACAGGACCCTACGAGCAGTACTTC; CDR3aa: CASSKVTGPYEQYF
abundance: .; v_gene: TRBV6-5; j_gene: TRBJ2-7; d_gene: .; CDR3nt: TGTGCCAGCAGTTACCTGGGACAACAGTACTTC; CDR3aa: CASSYLGQQYF
abundance: once; v_gene: TRBV2; j_gene: TRBJ2-3; d_gene: TRBD2; CDR3nt: TGTGCCAGCAGTGAAAGTTCGGGGGGAGATACGCAGTATTTT; CDR3aa: CASSESSGGDTQYF
abundance: once; v_gene: TRBV9; j_gene: TRBJ2-3; d_gene: TRBD2; CDR3nt: TGTGCCAGCAGCGTAGCGCATAGCGGGAGGGCGGGGGATACGCAGTATTTT; CDR3aa: CASSVAHSGRAGDTQYF
abundance: .; v_gene: TRBV2; j_gene: TRBJ1-4; d_gene: TRBD1; CDR3nt: TGTGCCAGCAAGAGGGGGCCGAATGAAAAACTGTTTTTT; CDR3aa: CASKRGPNEKLFF
abundance: .; v_gene: TRBV5-1; j_gene: TRBJ2-7; d_gene: TRBD2; CDR3nt: TGCGCCAGCAGCCACGGGACTAGCGGGAGAGTCCCCTCCTACGAGCAGTACTTC; CDR3aa: CASSHGTSGRVPSYEQYF
abundance: once; v_gene: TRBV5-4; j_gene: TRBJ2-2; d_gene: TRBD2; CDR3nt: TGTGCCAGCAGCTTGGGTGCGGGGGGGACTATACACACCGGGGAGCTGTTTTTT; CDR3aa: CASSLGAGGTIHTGELFF
abundance: .; v_gene: TRBV4-3; j_gene: TRBJ2-3; d_gene: TRBD2; CDR3nt: TGCGCCAGCAGCCAAGAACTAGCGGGACCGCAGCAGTATTTT; CDR3aa: CASSQELAGPQQYF
abundance: .; v_gene: TRBV7-7; j_gene: TRBJ2-3; d_gene: .; CDR3nt: TGTGCCAGCAGCAAGGGGACGTCTCAAAGCACAGATACGCAGTATTTT; CDR3aa: CASSKGTSQSTDTQYF
abundance: .; v_gene: TRBV29-1; j_gene: TRBJ1-5; d_gene: TRBD1; CDR3nt: TGCAGCGCAGGGGGTTGGAATCAGCCCCAGCATTTT; CDR3aa: CSAGGWNQPQHF
abundance: .; v_gene: TRBV7-7; j_gene: TRBJ2-1; d_gene: .; CDR3nt: TGTGCTAGCAGCCAAACCCTGGACAACAATGAGCAGTTCTTC; CDR3aa: CASSQTLDNNEQFF
abundance: .; v_gene: TRBV5-1; j_gene: TRBJ2-7; d_gene: .; CDR3nt: TGCGCCAGCAGCTTGGGGGCTAGCGAATCAGGGGAGCAGTACTTC; CDR3aa: CASSLGASESGEQYF
abundance: .; v_gene: TRBV5-1; j_gene: TRBJ2-5; d_gene: TRBD2; CDR3nt: TGCGCCAGCAGCTTGGCTAGCGGGAAAGAGACCCAGTACTTC; CDR3aa: CASSLASGKETQYF
abundance: .; v_gene: TRBV7-6; j_gene: TRBJ2-1; d_gene: TRBD2; CDR3nt: TGTGCCAGCAGCTTAACCGGACTAGCGGGAGTGGGTGAGCAGTTCTTC; CDR3aa: CASSLTGLAGVGEQFF
abundance: .; v_gene: TRBV5-1; j_gene: TRBJ2-7; d_gene: TRBD1; CDR3nt: TGCGCCAGCAGCGGAACCGGGACAGGATCCTACGAGCAGTACTTC; CDR3aa: CASSGTGTGSYEQYF
abundance: .; v_gene: TRBV27; j_gene: TRBJ2-3; d_gene: TRBD1; CDR3nt: TGTGCCAGCAGTTTCGGGACAGTTCGCACAGATACGCAGTATTTT; CDR3aa: CASSFGTVRTDTQYF
abundance: .; v_gene: TRBV28; j_gene: TRBJ1-6; d_gene: TRBD1; CDR3nt: TGTGCCAGCAGTCCGACGGGACAGGGGAATTCACCCCTCCACTTT; CDR3aa: CASSPTGQGNSPLHF
abundance: .; v_gene: TRBV30; j_gene: TRBJ1-5; d_gene: .; CDR3nt: TGTGCCTGGAGTGTACTTAATCAGCCCCAGCATTTT; CDR3aa: CAWSVLNQPQHF